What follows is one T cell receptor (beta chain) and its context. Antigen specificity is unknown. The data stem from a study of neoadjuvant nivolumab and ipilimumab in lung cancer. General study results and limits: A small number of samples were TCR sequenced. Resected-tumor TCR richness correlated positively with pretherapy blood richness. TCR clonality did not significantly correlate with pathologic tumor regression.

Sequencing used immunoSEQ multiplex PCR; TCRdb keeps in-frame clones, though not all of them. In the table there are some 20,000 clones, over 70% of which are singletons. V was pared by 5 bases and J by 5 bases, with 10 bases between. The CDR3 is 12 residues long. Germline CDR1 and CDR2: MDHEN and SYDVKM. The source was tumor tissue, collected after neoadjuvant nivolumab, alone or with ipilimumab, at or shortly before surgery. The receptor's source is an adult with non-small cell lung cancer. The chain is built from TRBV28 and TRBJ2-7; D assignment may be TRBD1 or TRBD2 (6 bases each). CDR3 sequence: CASSGGLHEQYF. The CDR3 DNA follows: TGTGCCAGCAGTGGGGGGCTTCACGAGCAGTACTTC.